Described below is a single TCR beta chain sequence and its context. Trimming left V 4 bases short and J 6 bases short, with 12 bases between. Per germline, CDR1 KGHSH and CDR2 LQKENI. This CDR3 contains 13 residues. This sample is drawn from a study of blood T cell repertoires in COVID-19. Study as a whole: Sources were T cells, B-cell-depleted T cells, or PBMCs; the material itself was cDNA or gDNA.

Seattle-derived patients entered the study during active infection and were followed longitudinally. Profiling relied on immunoSEQ multiplex PCR, and the TCRdb table lists in-frame clones only, not all of them. Among about 240,000 clones, about four fifths were seen once, and the ten largest hold 6.5% to 9.5%. The rearrangement joins TRBV18 to TRBJ1-2; D remains unclear. Sequencing was carried out using peripheral blood. The origin of this receptor is a woman older than 75 with COVID-19, enrolled during active disease. The CDR3 reads CASSLYSIDGYTF. CDR3 sequence (DNA): TGTGCCAGCTCACTTTACAGTATCGATGGCTACACCTTC.